Shown below are 6 T cell receptor beta chains from a single sample sequenced in a study of cytomegalovirus exposure and HLA in healthy donors. In the PCR, 60 Vbeta and 13 Jbeta primers were used. This table comes from immunoSEQ multiplex PCR, and its TCRdb copy is limited to in-frame clones, with some not included. The sample carries approximately 170,000 clones, about 71% recorded once. The sequencing sample was made of PBMCs. Receptor source: a man aged 50-60 years in good health and CMV-seronegative.

The gene calls are TRBV6-6 and TRBJ1-5; D gene ambiguous. This CDR3 spans 12 amino acids. Germline-derived CDR1 and CDR2 are MNHNY and SVGAGI (reference sequence). V was trimmed by 5 bases and J by 1 base, leaving 3 bases between them. CDR3 sequence: CASSPSNQPQHF. CDR3 DNA: TGTGCCAGCAGTCCGAGCAATCAGCCCCAGCATTTT.

This clone was observed once. This rearrangement joins TRBV12-5 to TRBJ1-2, with 7 bases identical to TRBD1. The CDR3 covers 12 residues. Per the germline V gene, CDR1 is LGHNT and CDR2 is FRNRAP. V lost 4 bases and J lost 10; bases outside the gene matches: 6. As DNA, the CDR3 is TGTGCTAGTGGTTGGGACAGTTTATACTACACCTTC. Translating gives CASGWDSLYYTF.

V and J are TRBV25-1 and TRBJ1-2; possible D gene TRBD1, 6 bases. This CDR3 comprises 14 residues. Looked up from germline, CDR1 is MGHDK and CDR2 is SYGVNS. Trimming took off 0 bases at V and 6 bases at J, with 11 bases between the two ends. The DNA of the CDR3 is TGTGCCAGCAGTGAATACAGGGGAGCACATGGCTACACCTTC. This gives the protein CASSEYRGAHGYTF.

The chain's CDR3 is CASSLARGRHGELFF. The CDR3 bases are TGTGCCAGCAGCTTAGCAAGGGGGCGACACGGGGAGCTGTTTTTT. V gene TRBV7-9 combines with J gene TRBJ2-2; 7 nucleotides match TRBD1. CDR3 size: 15 residues. The V segment lost 0 bases and the J segment 7 bases; nucleotides outside the gene matches: 5. Germline values: CDR1 SEHNR, CDR2 FQNEAQ (reference sequence). The full variable domain, with the rest looked up from reference TRBV7-9 and TRBJ2-2, is DTGVSQNPRHKITKRGQNVTFRCDPISEHNRLYWYRQTLGQGPEFLTYFQNEAQLEKSRLLSDRFSAERPKGSFSTLEIQRTEQGDSAMYLCASSLARGRHGELFFGEGSRLTVL.

The chain recombines TRBV4-3 with TRBJ2-7, with 9 bases fitting TRBD2. The CDR3 spans 18 residues. The germline V gene has CDR1 LGHNA and CDR2 YSLEER. Germline trimming cut 0 bases from V and 3 bases from J; bases unmatched to any gene: 12. For the CDR3, the DNA is TGCGCCAGCAGCCAAGATATGTTGCCTAGCGGGGATTTCTACGAGCAGTACTTC. It specifies CASSQDMLPSGDFYEQYF.

This chain uses TRBV7-3 with TRBJ2-3, with D unclear. CDR1 and CDR2 from the germline V gene are SGHTA and FQGTGA. The CDR3 is made up of 14 amino acids. The V gene lost 5 bases and the J gene lost 0 bases, with 9 bases spanning the gap. CDR3 in DNA: TGTGCCAGCAGCCACAGTGCTAGCACAGATACGCAGTATTTT. The encoded protein is CASSHSASTDTQYF. The full variable domain, completed using reference TRBV7-3 and TRBJ2-3, is GAGVSQTPSNKVTEKGKYVELRCDPISGHTALYWYRQSLGQGPEFLIYFQGTGAADDSGLPNDRFFAVRPEGSVSTLKIQRTERGDSAVYLCASSHSASTDTQYFGPGTRLTVL.